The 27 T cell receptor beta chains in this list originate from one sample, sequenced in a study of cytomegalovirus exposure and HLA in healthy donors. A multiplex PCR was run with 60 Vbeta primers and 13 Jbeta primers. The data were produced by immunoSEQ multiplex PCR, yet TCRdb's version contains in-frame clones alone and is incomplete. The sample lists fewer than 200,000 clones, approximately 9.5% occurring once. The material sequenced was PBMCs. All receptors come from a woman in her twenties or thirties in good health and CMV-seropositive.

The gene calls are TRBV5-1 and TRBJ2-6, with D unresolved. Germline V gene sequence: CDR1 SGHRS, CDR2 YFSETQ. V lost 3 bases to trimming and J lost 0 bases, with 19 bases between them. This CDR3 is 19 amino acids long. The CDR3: CASSSIELLTDSGANVLTF. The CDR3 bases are TGCGCCAGCAGCTCAATCGAATTACTTACAGACTCTGGGGCCAACGTCCTGACTTTC.

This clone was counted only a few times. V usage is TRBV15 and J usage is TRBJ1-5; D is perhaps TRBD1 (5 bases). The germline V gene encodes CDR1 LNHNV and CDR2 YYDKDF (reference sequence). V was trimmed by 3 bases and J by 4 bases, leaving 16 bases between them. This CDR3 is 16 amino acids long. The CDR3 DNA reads TGTGCCACCAGCAGGTACACGGGGGGATCTAATCAGCCCCAGCATTTT. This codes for CATSRYTGGSNQPQHF.

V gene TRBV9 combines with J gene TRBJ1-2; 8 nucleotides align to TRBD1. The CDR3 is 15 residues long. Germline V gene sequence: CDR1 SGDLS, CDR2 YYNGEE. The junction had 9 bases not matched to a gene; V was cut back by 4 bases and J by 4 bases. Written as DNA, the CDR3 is TGTGCCAGCAGCCTAATAGGACAGGGAAGCTATGGCTACACCTTC. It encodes CASSLIGQGSYGYTF.

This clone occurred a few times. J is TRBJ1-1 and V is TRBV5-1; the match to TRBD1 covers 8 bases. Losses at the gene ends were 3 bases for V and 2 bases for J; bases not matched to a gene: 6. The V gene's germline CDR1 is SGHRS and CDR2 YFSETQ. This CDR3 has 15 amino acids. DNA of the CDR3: TGCGCCAGCAGCTCCGGACAGGGAGGTAACACTGAAGCTTTCTTT. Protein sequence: CASSSGQGGNTEAFF.

This chain's CDR3 is CASNLGARYGYTF. CDR3 coding DNA: TGTGCCAGCAATCTGGGGGCGCGGTATGGCTACACCTTC. The chain is built from TRBV9 and TRBJ1-2, with D tentatively TRBD1 (6 bases). In germline, CDR1 is SGDLS, CDR2 YYNGEE. Trimming stripped 6 bases from V and 5 bases from J, with 14 bases between. This CDR3 spans 13 amino acids.

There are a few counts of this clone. CDR3 sequence: CASSVAGRPGYNEQFF. The DNA for the CDR3 is TGTGCCAGCAGCGTAGCGGGGAGGCCGGGTTACAATGAGCAGTTCTTC. The chain recombines TRBV9 with TRBJ2-1; D is possibly TRBD2 (6 bases). The germline V and J ends were trimmed by 0 bases and 4 bases, with 14 bases remaining between them. The CDR3 has 16 residues. CDR1 and CDR2 (germline): SGDLS, YYNGEE.

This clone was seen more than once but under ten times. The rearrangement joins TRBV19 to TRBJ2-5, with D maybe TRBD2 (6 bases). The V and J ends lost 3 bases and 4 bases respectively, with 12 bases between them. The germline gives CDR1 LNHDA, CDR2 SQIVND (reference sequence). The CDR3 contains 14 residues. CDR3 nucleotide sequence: TGTGCCAGTAGTATTTACGGGAGCGGAGAGACCCAGTACTTC. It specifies CASSIYGSGETQYF.

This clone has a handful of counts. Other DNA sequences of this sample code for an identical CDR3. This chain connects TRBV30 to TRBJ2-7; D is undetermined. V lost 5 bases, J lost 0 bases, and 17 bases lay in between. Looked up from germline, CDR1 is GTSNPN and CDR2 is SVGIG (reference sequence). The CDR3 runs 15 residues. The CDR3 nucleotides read TGTGCCTGGTCCTTTGGGCAAACGAGCTCCTACGAGCAGTACTTC. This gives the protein CAWSFGQTSSYEQYF. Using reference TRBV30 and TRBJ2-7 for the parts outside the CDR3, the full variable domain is SQTIHQWPATLVQPVGSPLSLECTVEGTSNPNLYWYRQAAGRGLQLLFYSVGIGQISSEVPQNLSASRPQDRQFILSSKKLLLSDSGFYLCAWSFGQTSSYEQYFGPGTRLTVT.

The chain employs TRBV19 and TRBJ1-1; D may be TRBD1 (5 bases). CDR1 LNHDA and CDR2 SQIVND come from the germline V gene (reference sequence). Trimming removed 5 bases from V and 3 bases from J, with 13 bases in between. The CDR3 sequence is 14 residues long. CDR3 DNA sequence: TGTGCCAGTAGTGGTAGACAGTACGACACTGAAGCTTTCTTT. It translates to CASSGRQYDTEAFF.

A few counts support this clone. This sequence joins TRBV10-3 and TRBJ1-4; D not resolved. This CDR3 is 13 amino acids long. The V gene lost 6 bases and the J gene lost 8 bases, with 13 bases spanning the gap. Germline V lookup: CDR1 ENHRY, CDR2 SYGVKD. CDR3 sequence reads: CAISGKGYEKLFF. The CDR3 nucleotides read TGTGCCATCAGCGGGAAGGGCTACGAAAAACTGTTTTTT.

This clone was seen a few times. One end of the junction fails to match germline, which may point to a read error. The CDR3 reads CASSTRPGLPTSF. In DNA, the CDR3 is TGTGCCAGCAGCACTCGACCGGGACTTCCGACTTCCTTC. The chain has TRBV7-2 and TRBJ2-7, with a weak D call TRBD2 (6 bases). Germline V CDR1 and CDR2: SGHTA, FQGNSA. The CDR3 has 13 amino acids.

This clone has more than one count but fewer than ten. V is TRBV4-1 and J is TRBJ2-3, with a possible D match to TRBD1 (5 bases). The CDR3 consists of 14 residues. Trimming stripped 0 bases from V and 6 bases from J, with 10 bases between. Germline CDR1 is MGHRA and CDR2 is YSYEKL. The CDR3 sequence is CASSQDANRDTQYF. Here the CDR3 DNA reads TGCGCCAGCAGCCAAGACGCCAACAGGGATACGCAGTATTTT.

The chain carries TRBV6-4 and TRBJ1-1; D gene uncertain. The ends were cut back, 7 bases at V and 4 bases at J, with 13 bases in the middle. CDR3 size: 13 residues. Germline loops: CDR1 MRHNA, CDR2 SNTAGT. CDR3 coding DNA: TGTGCCAGCAAGATGGGAGGTGGCACTGAAGCTTTCTTT. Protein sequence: CASKMGGGTEAFF.

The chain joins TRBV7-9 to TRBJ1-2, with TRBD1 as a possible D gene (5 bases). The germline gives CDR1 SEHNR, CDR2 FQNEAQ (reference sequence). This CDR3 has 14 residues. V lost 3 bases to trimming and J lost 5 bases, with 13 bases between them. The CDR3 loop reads CASSLGRVGYGYTF. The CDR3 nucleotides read TGTGCCAGCAGCTTGGGCAGGGTGGGATATGGCTACACCTTC.

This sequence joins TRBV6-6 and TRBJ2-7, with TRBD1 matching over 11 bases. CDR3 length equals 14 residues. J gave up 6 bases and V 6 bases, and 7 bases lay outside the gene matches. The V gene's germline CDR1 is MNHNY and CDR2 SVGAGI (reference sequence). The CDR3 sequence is CASRSGTGGGEQYF. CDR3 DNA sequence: TGTGCCAGCAGATCCGGGACAGGGGGTGGCGAGCAGTACTTC.

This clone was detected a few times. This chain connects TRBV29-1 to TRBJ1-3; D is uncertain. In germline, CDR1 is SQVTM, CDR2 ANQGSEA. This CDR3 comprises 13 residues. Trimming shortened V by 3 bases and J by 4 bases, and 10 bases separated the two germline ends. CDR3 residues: CSVEPGDGNTIYF. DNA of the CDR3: TGCAGCGTTGAGCCCGGAGACGGAAACACCATATATTTT.

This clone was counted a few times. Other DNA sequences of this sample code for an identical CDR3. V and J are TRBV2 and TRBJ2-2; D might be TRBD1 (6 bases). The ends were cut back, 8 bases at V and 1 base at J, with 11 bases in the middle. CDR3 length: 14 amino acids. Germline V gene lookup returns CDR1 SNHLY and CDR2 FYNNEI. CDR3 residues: CASSGTRNTGELFF. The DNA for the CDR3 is TGTGCCAGCTCCGGGACACGGAACACCGGGGAGCTGTTTTTT. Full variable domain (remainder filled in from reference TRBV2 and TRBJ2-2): EPEVTQTPSHQVTQMGQEVILRCVPISNHLYFYWYRQILGQKVEFLVSFYNNEISEKSEIFDDQFSVERPDGSNFTLKIRSTKLEDSAMYFCASSGTRNTGELFFGEGSRLTVL.

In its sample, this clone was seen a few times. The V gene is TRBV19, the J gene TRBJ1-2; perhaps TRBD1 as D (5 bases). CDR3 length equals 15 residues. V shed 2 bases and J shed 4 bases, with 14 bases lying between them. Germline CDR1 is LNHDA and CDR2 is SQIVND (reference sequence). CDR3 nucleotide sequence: TGTGCCAGTAGTATATGGCAGGGTATCACCTATGGCTACACCTTC. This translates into CASSIWQGITYGYTF.

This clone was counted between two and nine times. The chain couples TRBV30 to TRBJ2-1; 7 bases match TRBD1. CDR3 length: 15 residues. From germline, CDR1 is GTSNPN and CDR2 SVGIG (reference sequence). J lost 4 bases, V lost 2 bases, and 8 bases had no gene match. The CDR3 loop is CAWSSGRGYYNEQFF. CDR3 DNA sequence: TGTGCCTGGAGTAGCGGCAGGGGGTATTACAATGAGCAGTTCTTC.

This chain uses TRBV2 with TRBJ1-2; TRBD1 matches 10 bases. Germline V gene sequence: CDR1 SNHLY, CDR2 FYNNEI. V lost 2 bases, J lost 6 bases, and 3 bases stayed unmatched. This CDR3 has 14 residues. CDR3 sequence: CASSEWDRGDGYTF. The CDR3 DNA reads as TGTGCCAGCAGTGAATGGGACAGGGGAGATGGCTACACCTTC. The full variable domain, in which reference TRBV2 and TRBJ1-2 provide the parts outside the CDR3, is EPEVTQTPSHQVTQMGQEVILRCVPISNHLYFYWYRQILGQKVEFLVSFYNNEISEKSEIFDDQFSVERPDGSNFTLKIRSTKLEDSAMYFCASSEWDRGDGYTFGSGTRLTVV.

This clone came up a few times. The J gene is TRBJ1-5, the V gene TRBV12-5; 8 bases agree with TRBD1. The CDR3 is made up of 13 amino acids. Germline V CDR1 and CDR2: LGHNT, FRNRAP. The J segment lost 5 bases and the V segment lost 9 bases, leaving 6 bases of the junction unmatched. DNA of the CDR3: TGTGCTAGCGGACAGGGAGAAGATCAGCCCCAGCATTTT. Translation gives CASGQGEDQPQHF.

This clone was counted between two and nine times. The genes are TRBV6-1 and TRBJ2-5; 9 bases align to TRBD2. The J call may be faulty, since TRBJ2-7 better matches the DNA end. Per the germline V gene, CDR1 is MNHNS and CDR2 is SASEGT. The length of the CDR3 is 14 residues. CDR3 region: CASRASGVSYEQYF. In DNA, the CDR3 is TGTGCCAGCAGAGCTAGCGGGGTCTCCTACGAGCAGTACTTC.

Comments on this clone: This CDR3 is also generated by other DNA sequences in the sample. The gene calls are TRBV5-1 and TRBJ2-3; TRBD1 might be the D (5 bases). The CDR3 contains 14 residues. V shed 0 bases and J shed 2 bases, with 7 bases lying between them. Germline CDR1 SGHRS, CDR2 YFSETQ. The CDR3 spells CASSLGQSTDTQYF. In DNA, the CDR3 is TGCGCCAGCAGCTTGGGACAGTCCACAGATACGCAGTATTTT.

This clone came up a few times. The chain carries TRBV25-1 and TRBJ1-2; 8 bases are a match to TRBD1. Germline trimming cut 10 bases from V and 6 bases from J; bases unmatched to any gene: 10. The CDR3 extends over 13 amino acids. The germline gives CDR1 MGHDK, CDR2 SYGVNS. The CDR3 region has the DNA TGTGCCACCTCCCTCGGACAGGGCGATGGCTACACCTTC. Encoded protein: CATSLGQGDGYTF.

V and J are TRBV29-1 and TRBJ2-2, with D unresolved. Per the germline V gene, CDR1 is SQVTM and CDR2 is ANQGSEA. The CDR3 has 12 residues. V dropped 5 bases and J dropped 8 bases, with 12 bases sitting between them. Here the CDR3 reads CSVSPITGELFF. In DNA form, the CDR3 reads TGCAGCGTTTCCCCGATTACTGGGGAGCTGTTTTTT.

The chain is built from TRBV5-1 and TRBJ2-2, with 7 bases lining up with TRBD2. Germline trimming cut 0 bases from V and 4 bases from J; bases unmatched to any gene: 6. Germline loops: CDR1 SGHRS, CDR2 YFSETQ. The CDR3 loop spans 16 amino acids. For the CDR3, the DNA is TGCGCCAGCAGCTTGGAAACGGGGGGAGTCACCGGGGAGCTGTTTTTT. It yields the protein CASSLETGGVTGELFF.

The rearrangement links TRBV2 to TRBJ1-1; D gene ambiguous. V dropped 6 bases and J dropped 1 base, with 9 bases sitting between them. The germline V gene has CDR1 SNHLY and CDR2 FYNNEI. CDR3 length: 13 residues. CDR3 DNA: TGTGCCAGCAGAGGACTTACGAACACTGAAGCTTTCTTT. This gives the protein CASRGLTNTEAFF.